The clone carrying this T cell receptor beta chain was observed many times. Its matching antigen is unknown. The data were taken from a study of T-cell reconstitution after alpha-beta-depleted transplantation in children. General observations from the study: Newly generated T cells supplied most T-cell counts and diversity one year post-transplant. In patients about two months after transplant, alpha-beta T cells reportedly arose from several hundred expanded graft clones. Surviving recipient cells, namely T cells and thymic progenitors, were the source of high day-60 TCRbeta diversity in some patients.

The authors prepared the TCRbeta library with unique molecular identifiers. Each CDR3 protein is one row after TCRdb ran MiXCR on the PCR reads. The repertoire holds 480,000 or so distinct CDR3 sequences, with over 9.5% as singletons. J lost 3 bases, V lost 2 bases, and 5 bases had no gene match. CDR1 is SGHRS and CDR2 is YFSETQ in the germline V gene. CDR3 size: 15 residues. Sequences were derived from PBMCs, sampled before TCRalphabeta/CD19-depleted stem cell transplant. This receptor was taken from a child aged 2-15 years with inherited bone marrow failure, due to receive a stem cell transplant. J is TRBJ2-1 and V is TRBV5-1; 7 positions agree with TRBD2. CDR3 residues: CASSFTTSRYNEQFF. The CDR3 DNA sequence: TGCGCCAGCAGCTTCACGACTAGCCGCTACAATGAGCAGTTCTTC. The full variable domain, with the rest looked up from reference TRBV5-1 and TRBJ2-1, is KAGVTQTPRYLIKTRGQQVTLSCSPISGHRSVSWYQQTPGQGLQFLFEYFSETQRNKGNFPGRFSGRQFSNSRSEMNVSTLELGDSALYLCASSFTTSRYNEQFFGPGTRLTVL.